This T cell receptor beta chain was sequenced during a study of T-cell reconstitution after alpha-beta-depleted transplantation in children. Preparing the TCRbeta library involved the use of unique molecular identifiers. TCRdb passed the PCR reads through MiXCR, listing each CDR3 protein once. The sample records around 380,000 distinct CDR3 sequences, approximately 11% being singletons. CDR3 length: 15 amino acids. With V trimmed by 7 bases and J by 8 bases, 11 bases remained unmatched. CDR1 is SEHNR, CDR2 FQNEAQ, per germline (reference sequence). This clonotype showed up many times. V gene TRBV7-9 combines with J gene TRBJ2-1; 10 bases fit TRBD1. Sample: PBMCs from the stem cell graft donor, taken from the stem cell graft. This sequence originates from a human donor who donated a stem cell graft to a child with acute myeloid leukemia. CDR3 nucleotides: TGTGCCAGCATCCCTTGGGACAGGGGATCGGATGAGCAGTTCTTC. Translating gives CASIPWDRGSDEQFF.